This TCR beta chain came from a study of T cell responses to AZD1222 COVID-19 vaccine. The trim removed 1 base at V and 7 bases at J, leaving 4 bases unmatched. The CDR3 extends over 13 amino acids. Looked up from germline, CDR1 is SEHNR and CDR2 is FQNEAQ (reference sequence). This table comes from immunoSEQ multiplex PCR, and its TCRdb copy is limited to in-frame clones, with some not included. This table holds about 140,000 clones, under 95% found once. The chain links TRBV7-9 to TRBJ2-7, with 7 positions matching TRBD1. The specimen comprised peripheral blood, sampled on day 0 of AZD1222 vaccination. The sequence was obtained from an adult in good health. The DNA of the CDR3 is TGTGCCAGCAGCTTAGGACAGGGCGGGGAGCAGTACTTC. Translation: CASSLGQGGEQYF.